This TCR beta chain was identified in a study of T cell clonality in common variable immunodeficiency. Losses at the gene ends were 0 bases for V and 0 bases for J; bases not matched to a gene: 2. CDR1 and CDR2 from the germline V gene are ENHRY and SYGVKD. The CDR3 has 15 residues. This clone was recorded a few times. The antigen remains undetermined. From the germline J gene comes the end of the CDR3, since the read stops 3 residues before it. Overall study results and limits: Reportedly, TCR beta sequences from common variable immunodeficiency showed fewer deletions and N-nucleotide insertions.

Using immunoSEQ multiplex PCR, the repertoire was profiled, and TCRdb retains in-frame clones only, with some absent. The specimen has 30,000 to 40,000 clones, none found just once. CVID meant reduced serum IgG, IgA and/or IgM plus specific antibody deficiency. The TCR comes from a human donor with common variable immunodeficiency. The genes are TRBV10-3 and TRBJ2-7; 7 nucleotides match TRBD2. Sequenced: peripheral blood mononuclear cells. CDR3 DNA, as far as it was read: TGTGCCATCAGTGAGTCGACTAGCCCCTCCTACGAG. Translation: CAISESTSPSYE. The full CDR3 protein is CAISESTSPSYEQYF.